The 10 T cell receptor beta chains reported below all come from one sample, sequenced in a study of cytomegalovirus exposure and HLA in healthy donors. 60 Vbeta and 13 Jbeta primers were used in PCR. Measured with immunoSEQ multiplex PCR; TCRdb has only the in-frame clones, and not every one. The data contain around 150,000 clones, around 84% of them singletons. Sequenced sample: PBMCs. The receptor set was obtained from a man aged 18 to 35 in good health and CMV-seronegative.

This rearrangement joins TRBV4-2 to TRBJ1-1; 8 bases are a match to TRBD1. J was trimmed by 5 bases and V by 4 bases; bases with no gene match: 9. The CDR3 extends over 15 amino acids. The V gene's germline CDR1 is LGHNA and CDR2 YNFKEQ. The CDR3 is CASSRDRGGSTEAFF. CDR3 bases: TGTGCCAGCAGCCGCGACAGGGGAGGTTCGACTGAAGCTTTCTTT.

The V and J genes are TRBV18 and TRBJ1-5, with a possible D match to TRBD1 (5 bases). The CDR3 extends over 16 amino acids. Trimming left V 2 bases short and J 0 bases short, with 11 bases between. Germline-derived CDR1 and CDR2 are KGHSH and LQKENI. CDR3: CASSPMTVFSNQPQHF. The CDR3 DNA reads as TGTGCCAGCTCACCAATGACAGTTTTTAGCAATCAGCCCCAGCATTTT.

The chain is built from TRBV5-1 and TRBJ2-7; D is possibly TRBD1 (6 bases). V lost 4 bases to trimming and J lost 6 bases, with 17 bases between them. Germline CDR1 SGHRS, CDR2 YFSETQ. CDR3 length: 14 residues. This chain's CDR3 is CASSGDTALPEQYF. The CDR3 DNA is TGCGCCAGCAGCGGGGACACTGCCTTACCCGAGCAGTACTTC. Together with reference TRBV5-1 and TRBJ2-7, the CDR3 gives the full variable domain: KAGVTQTPRYLIKTRGQQVTLSCSPISGHRSVSWYQQTPGQGLQFLFEYFSETQRNKGNFPGRFSGRQFSNSRSEMNVSTLELGDSALYLCASSGDTALPEQYFGPGTRLTVT.

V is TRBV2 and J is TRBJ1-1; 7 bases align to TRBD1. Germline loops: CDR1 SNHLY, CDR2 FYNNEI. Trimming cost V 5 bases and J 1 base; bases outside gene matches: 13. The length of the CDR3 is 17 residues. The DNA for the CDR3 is TGTGCCAGCAGTTTAGACAGGGAGAGATCCGGGAACACTGAAGCTTTCTTT. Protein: CASSLDRERSGNTEAFF.

The CDR3 DNA reads TGTGCCAGCAGCGTAGGGTTCGATCGCGGGAGGATGGGTGAGACCCAGTACTTC. Encoded protein: CASSVGFDRGRMGETQYF. V usage is TRBV9 and J usage is TRBJ2-5; 8 nucleotides line up with TRBD2. The V and J ends lost 0 bases and 5 bases, in that order; junction bases with no gene match: 15. Germline V gives CDR1 SGDLS, CDR2 YYNGEE. There are 18 residues in the CDR3.

CDR3 DNA: TGTGCCAGCACTGGAGTAGACGACAATGAGCAGTTCTTC. Amino acid sequence: CASTGVDDNEQFF. V and J are TRBV6-1 and TRBJ2-1; D gene ambiguous. CDR1 MNHNS and CDR2 SASEGT come from the germline V gene. V lost 7 bases, J lost 5 bases, and 12 bases lay in between. There are 13 residues in the CDR3.

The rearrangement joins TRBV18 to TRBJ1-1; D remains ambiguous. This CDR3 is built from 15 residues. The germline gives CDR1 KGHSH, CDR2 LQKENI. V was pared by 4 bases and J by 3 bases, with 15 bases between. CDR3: CASSRDPGFDTEAFF. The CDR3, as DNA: TGTGCCAGCTCACGCGATCCGGGTTTTGACACTGAAGCTTTCTTT.

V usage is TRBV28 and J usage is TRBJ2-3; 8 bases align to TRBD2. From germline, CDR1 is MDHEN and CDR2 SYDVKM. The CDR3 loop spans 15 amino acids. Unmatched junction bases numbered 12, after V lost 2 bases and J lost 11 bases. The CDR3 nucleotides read TGTGCCAGCAGTTTAGGACCGGGACTAGGGGTGGGGCAGTATTTT. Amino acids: CASSLGPGLGVGQYF.

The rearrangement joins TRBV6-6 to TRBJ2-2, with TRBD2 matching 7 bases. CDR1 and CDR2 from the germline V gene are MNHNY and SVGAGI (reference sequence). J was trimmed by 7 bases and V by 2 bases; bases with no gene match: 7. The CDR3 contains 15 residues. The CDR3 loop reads CASSYVEGRDGELFF. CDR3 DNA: TGTGCCAGCAGTTACGTGGAGGGGAGGGACGGGGAGCTGTTTTTT.

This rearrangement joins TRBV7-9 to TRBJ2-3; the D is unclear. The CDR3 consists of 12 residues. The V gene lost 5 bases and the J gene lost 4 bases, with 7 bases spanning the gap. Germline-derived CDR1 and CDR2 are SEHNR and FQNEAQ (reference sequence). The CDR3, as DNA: TGTGCCAGCAGCGGCCCGTCAGATACGCAGTATTTT. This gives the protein CASSGPSDTQYF.